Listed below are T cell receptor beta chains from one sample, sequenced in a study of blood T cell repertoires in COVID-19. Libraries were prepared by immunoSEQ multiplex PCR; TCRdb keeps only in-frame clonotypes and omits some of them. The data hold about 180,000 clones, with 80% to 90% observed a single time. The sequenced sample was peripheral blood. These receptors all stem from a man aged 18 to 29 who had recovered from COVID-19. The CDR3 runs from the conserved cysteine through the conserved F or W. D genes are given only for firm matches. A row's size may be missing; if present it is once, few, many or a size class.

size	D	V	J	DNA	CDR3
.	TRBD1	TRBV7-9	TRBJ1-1	TGTGCCAGCAGCCTCGCGCGAGGGACAGGCCACTTCATGAACACTGAAGCTTTCTTT	CASSLARGTGHFMNTEAFF
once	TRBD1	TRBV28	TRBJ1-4	TGTGCCAGCAGTTTAGTGGGACAGGGAGGGGAAAAACTGTTTTTT	CASSLVGQGGEKLFF
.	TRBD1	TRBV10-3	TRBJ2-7	TGTGCCGTCTCGGGACAGGGAGGTCGGGGCTACGAGCAGTACTTC	CAVSGQGGRGYEQYF
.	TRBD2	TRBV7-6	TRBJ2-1	TGTGCCAGCAGCTTAGTCTCTATAGAGCTAGCGGGGCCTGGAAATGAGCAGTTCTTC	CASSLVSIELAGPGNEQFF
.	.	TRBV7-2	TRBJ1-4	TGTGCCAGCAGTGGAGCCGGCTCGACTAATGAAAAACTGTTTTTT	CASSGAGSTNEKLFF
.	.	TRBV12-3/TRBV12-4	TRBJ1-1	TGTGCCAGCAGTTTGCGGGTTGGTGAAGCTTTCTTT	CASSLRVGEAFF
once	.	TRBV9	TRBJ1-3	TGTGCCAGCAGCGTAGCATTCGGCGGCGCTGGAAACACCATATATTTT	CASSVAFGGAGNTIYF
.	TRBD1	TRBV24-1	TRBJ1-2	TGTGCCACCAGTGACGCGACAGGGCCCAAAGCTAACTATGGCTACACCTTC	CATSDATGPKANYGYTF
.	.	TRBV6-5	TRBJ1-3	TGTGCCAGCAGTTCGCGGACTACCTCTGGAAACACCATATATTTT	CASSSRTTSGNTIYF
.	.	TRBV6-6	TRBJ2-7	TGTGCCAGCAGTTACACCAGGGTGTTATCTCGCGAGCAGTACTTC	CASSYTRVLSREQYF
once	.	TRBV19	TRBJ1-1	TGTGCCAGTAGTAGCATTCAACAGGGTCGGAGTACTGAAGCTTTCTTT	CASSSIQQGRSTEAFF
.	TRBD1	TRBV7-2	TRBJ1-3	TGTGCCAGCAGCTCCAGACAGGGGGGGGTAGACACCATATATTTT	CASSSRQGGVDTIYF
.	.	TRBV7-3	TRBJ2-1	TGTGCCAGCAGCTTCCCGGGGGAACCCTACAATGAGCAGTTCTTC	CASSFPGEPYNEQFF
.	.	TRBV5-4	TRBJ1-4	TGTGCCAGCAGCCCGGAAGGAAGGGGGGGCTCTAATGAAAAACTGTTTTTT	CASSPEGRGGSNEKLFF
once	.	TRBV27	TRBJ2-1	TGTGCCAGCAGCCCCTCTTGGGCGGGATCCTACAATGAGCAGTTCTTC	CASSPSWAGSYNEQFF
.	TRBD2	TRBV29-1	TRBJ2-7	TGCAGCGCTTCTTCCGGGACTAGCGGCGGCGAGCAGTACTTC	CSASSGTSGGEQYF
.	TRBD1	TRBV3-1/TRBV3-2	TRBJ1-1	TGTGCCAGCAGCCCCCACACAGGGGTGAGCTCTGAAGCTTTCTTT	CASSPHTGVSSEAFF
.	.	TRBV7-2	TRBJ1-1	TGTGCCAGCAGCCCAGATGCCCCAGGGGCGCGGGCTTTCTTT	CASSPDAPGARAFF
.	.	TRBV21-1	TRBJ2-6	TGTGCCAGCAGTCTGAGGAGGGGGCTGCTTGGGGCCAACGTCCTGACTTTC	CASSLRRGLLGANVLTF
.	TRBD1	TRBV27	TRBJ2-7	TGTGCCAGCAGTTGGGGACAGGGCTCCTACGAGCAGTACTTC	CASSWGQGSYEQYF
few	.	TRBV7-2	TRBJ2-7	TGTGCCAGCAGCCACTCCTACGAGCAGTACTTC	CASSHSYEQYF
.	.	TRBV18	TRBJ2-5	TGTGCCAGCTCACCAGCGGGTCCCGGGGAGACCCAGTACTTC	CASSPAGPGETQYF
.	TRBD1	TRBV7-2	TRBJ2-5	TGTGCCAGCAGCTTAGAGGGACAGGGTTGGGAGACCCAGTACTTC	CASSLEGQGWETQYF
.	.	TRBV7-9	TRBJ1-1	TGTGCCAGCAGCTTATATCCGAACACTGAAGCTTTCTTT	CASSLYPNTEAFF